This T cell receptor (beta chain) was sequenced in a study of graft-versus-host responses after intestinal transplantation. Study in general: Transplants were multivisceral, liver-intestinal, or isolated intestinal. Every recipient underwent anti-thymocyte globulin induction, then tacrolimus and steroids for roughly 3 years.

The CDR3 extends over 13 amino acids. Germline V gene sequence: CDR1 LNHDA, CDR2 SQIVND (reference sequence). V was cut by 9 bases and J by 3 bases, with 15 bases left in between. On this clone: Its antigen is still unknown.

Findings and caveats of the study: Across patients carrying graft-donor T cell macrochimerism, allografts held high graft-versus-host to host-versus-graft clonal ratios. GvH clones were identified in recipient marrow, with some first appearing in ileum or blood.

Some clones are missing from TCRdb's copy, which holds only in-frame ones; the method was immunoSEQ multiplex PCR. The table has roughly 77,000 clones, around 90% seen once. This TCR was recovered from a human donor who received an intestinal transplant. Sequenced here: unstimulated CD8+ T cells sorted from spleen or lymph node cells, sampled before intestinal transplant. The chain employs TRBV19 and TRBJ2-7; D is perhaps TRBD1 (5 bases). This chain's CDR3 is CASAQGFVYEQYF. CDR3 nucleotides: TGTGCCAGCGCTCAGGGATTTGTCTACGAGCAGTACTTC.